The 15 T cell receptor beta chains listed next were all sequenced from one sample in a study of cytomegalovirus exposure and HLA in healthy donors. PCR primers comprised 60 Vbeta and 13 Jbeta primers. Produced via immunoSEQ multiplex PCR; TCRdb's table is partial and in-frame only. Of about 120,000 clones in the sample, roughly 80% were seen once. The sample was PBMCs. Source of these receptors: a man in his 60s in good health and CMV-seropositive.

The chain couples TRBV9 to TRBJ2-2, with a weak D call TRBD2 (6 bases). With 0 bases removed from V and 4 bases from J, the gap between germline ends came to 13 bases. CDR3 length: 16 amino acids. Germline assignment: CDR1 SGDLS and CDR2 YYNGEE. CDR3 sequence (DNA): TGTGCCAGCAGCGTAGGGGGCGGAGGGCCCACCGGGGAGCTGTTTTTT. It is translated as CASSVGGGGPTGELFF.

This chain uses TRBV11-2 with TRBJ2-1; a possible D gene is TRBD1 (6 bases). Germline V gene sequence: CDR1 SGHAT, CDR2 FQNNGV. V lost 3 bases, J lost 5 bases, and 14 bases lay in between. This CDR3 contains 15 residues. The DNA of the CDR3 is TGTGCCAGCAGCTTTCTTCGGACAGCAGACAATGAGCAGTTCTTC. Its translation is CASSFLRTADNEQFF.

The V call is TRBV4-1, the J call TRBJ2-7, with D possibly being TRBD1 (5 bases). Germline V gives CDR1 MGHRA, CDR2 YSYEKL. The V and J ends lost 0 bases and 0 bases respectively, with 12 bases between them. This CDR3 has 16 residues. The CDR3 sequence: CASSQDGDSSSYEQYF. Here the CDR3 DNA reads TGCGCCAGCAGCCAAGATGGAGACAGCAGCTCCTACGAGCAGTACTTC.

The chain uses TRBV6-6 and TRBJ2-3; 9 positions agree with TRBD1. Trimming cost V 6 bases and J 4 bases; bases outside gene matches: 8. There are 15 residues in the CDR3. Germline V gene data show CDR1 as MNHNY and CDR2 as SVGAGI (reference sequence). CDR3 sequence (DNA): TGTGCCAGCAGCTCACAGGGGGCAGGGGCAGATACGCAGTATTTT. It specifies CASSSQGAGADTQYF.

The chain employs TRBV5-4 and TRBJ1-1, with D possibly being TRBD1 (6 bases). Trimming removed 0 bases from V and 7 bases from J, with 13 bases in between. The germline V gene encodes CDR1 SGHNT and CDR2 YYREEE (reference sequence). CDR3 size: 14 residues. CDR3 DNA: TGTGCCAGCAGCTTGGCTGGGGGCGCTGATGAAGCTTTCTTT. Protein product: CASSLAGGADEAFF.

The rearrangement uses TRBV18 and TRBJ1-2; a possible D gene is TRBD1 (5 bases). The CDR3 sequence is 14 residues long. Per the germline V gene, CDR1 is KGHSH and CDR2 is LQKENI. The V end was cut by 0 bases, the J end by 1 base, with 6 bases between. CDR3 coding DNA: TGTGCCAGCTCACCACCGGGGGGTAACTATGGCTACACCTTC. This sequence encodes CASSPPGGNYGYTF.

CDR3: CASRLPGQGSYEQYF. The CDR3 DNA is TGTGCCAGCAGATTACCGGGACAGGGGTCCTACGAGCAGTACTTC. The V gene is TRBV27, the J gene TRBJ2-7, with 10 bases fitting TRBD1. V lost 6 bases and J lost 1; bases outside the gene matches: 6. There are 15 residues in the CDR3. Germline lookup yields CDR1 MNHEY and CDR2 SMNVEV (reference sequence).

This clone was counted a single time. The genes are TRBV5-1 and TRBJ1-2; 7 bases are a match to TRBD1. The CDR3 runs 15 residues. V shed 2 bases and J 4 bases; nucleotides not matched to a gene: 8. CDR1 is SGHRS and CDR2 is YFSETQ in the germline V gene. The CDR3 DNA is TGCGCCAGCAGCTTCCTAGGGGGCTCCTTCTATGGCTACACCTTC. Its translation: CASSFLGGSFYGYTF.

This chain's CDR3 is CASSERWSEEKLFF. The CDR3 DNA follows: TGTGCCAGCAGTGAAAGATGGTCGGAGGAAAAACTGTTTTTT. V gene TRBV2 combines with J gene TRBJ1-4, with no clear D. V dropped 2 bases and J dropped 8 bases, with 12 bases sitting between them. The CDR3 sequence is 14 residues long. The germline gives CDR1 SNHLY, CDR2 FYNNEI.

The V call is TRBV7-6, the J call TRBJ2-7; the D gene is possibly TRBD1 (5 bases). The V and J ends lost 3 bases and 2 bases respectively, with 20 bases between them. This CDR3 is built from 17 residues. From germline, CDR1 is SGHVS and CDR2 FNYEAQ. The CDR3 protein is CASSFVGWGMDTYEQYF. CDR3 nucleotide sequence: TGTGCCAGCAGCTTTGTGGGATGGGGCATGGATACCTACGAGCAGTACTTC.

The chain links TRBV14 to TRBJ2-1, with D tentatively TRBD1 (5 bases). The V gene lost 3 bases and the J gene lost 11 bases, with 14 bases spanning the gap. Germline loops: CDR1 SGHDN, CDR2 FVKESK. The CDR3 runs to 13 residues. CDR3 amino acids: CASSQGPVGQQFF. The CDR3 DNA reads TGTGCCAGCAGCCAGGGCCCGGTGGGGCAGCAGTTCTTC. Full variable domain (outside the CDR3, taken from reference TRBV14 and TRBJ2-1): EAGVTQFPSHSVIEKGQTVTLRCDPISGHDNLYWYRRVMGKEIKFLLHFVKESKQDESGMPNNRFLAERTGGTYSTLKVQPAELEDSGVYFCASSQGPVGQQFFGPGTRLTVL.

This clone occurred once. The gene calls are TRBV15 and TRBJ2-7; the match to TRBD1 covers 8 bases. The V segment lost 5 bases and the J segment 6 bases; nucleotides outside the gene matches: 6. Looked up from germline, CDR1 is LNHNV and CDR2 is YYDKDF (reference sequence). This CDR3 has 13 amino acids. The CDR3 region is CATSPRDRGEQYF. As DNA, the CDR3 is TGTGCCACCAGCCCGCGTGACAGGGGCGAGCAGTACTTC.

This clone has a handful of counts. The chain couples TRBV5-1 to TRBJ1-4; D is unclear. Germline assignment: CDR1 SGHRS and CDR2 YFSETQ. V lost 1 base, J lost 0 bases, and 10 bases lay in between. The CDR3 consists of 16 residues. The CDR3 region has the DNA TGCGCCAGCAGCTTGCGGGGTCGATCAACTAATGAAAAACTGTTTTTT. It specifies CASSLRGRSTNEKLFF.

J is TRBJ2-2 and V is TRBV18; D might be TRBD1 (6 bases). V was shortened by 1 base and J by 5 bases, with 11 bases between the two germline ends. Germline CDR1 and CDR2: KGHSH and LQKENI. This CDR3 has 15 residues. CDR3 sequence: CASSPRDKGTGELFF. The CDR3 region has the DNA TGTGCCAGCTCACCACGGGACAAGGGAACCGGGGAGCTGTTTTTT.

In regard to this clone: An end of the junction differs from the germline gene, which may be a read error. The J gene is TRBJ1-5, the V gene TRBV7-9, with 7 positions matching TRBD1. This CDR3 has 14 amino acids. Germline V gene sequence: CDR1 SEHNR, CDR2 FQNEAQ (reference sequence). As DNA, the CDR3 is TGTTCCAGCAGCTCCACAGGGGGCAATCAGCCCCAGCATTTT. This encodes CSSSSTGGNQPQHF.